These 5 T cell receptor beta chains share one sample of origin, sequenced in a study of blood T cell repertoires in COVID-19. Assay used: immunoSEQ multiplex PCR; TCRdb lists only in-frame clones, some missing. The sample yields roughly 100,000 clones, about four fifths seen once. The sequencing input was peripheral blood. The receptors shown here come from a man aged 55 to 70 with acute or convalescent COVID-19.

The V gene is TRBV28, the J gene TRBJ2-1; no definite D call. Germline V lookup: CDR1 MDHEN, CDR2 SYDVKM. The CDR3 is 15 residues long. With 3 bases removed from V and 4 bases from J, the gap between germline ends came to 13 bases. The DNA for the CDR3 is TGTGCCAGCAGTTTTTACAGCCCTATTTACAATGAGCAGTTCTTC. Translating gives CASSFYSPIYNEQFF.

The rearrangement uses TRBV5-1 and TRBJ2-4; 14 bases fit TRBD2. J gave up 2 bases and V 3 bases, and 10 bases lay outside the gene matches. Germline CDR1 and CDR2: SGHRS and YFSETQ. The CDR3 spans 19 residues. CDR3 amino acids: CASSSVPGLAGVTKNIQYF. For the CDR3, the DNA is TGCGCCAGCAGCTCAGTGCCGGGACTAGCGGGAGTAACCAAAAACATTCAGTACTTC.

V is TRBV12-5 and J is TRBJ1-5, with D perhaps matching TRBD1 (6 bases). CDR1 and CDR2 from the germline V gene are LGHNT and FRNRAP. This CDR3 spans 13 amino acids. V shed 6 bases and J shed 7 bases, with 13 bases lying between them. In nucleotides, the CDR3 is TGTGCTAGTGGACAGGGACCACAACAGCCCCAGCATTTT. It is translated as CASGQGPQQPQHF.

In this sample, this clone turned up a few times. The gene calls are TRBV9 and TRBJ1-1, with no clear D. Germline CDR1 SGDLS, CDR2 YYNGEE. The CDR3 contains 17 residues. The V and J ends lost 1 base and 3 bases respectively, with 19 bases between them. CDR3 amino acids: CASSVTLLGGEDTEAFF. CDR3 DNA: TGTGCCAGCAGCGTAACCCTTCTCGGAGGTGAAGACACTGAAGCTTTCTTT.

A single count supports this clone. The chain combines TRBV7-2 with TRBJ1-1; 8 bases fit TRBD1. Germline CDR1 is SGHTA and CDR2 is FQGNSA. V shed 5 bases, J shed 5 bases, and the junction held 10 bases outside the gene matches. The CDR3 length is 15 residues. The CDR3 region has the DNA TGTGCCAGCAGCCCAATTCAGGGGGCGAGAACTGAAGCTTTCTTT. This translates into CASSPIQGARTEAFF.